This T cell receptor (beta chain) was identified during a study of a mutant IDH1 vaccine in newly diagnosed glioma. In the study overall: Radiotherapy, temozolomide, or both had been given previously, and both were given to most.

Measured with immunoSEQ multiplex PCR; TCRdb has only the in-frame clones, and not every one. The sample carries roughly 25,000 clones, approximately 91% recorded once. The time point was: baseline, week 1 (first vaccination visit). As for treatment: pre-vaccination baseline after standard-of-care therapy. New IDH1-mutant, ATRX-lost WHO grade 3 or 4 astrocytomas occurred in donors. V lost 6 bases and J 3 bases, leaving 11 bases between the germline ends. The CDR3 extends over 13 amino acids. CDR1 is KGHSH and CDR2 is LQKENI in the germline V gene. This chain joins TRBV18 and TRBJ1-1, with D maybe TRBD1 (6 bases). Sequenced here: PBMCs, sampled from a glioma patient treated with radiotherapy, temozolomide or both. This receptor was taken from a man younger than 45 with glioma. DNA for the CDR3: TGTGCCAGCTCCCCCGCAGGGGACACTGAAGCTTTCTTT. Its translation: CASSPAGDTEAFF.